The clone carrying this T cell receptor beta chain was recorded once. Here immunoSEQ multiplex PCR was the method, and the copy in TCRdb shows in-frame clones only, minus some. Among about 36,000 clones listed, roughly 93% were seen once. This CDR3 comprises 15 residues. From germline, CDR1 is LNHDA and CDR2 SQIVND (reference sequence). Trimming stripped 3 bases from V and 3 bases from J, with 14 bases between. This sample is drawn from a study of T cell changes during pregnancy in multiple sclerosis. The V call is TRBV19, the J call TRBJ1-1; perhaps TRBD1 as D (6 bases). The source material was CD4+ T cells from peripheral blood mononuclear cells, sampled in the first trimester of pregnancy. This TCR was recovered from a female donor with multiple sclerosis, enrolled in a pregnancy study. CDR3 in amino acids: CASSITGNYHTEAFF. CDR3 in DNA: TGTGCCAGTAGTATTACAGGGAACTATCACACTGAAGCTTTCTTT. Drawing the rest from reference TRBV19 and TRBJ1-1, the complete variable domain is DGGITQSPKYLFRKEGQNVTLSCEQNLNHDAMYWYRQDPGQGLRLIYYSQIVNDFQKGDIAEGYSVSREKKESFPLTVTSAQKNPTAFYLCASSITGNYHTEAFFGQGTRLTVV.